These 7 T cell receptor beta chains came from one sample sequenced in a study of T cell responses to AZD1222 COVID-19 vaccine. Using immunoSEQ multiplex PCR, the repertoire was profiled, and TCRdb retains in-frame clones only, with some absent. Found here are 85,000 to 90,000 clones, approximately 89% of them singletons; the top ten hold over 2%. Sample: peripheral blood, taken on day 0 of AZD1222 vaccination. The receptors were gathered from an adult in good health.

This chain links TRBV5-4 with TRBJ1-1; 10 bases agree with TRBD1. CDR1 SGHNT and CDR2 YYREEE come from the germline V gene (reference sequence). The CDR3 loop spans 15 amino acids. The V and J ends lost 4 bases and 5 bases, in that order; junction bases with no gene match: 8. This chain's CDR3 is CASSPADRGNTEAFF. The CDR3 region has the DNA TGTGCCAGCAGCCCAGCGGACAGGGGGAATACTGAAGCTTTCTTT.

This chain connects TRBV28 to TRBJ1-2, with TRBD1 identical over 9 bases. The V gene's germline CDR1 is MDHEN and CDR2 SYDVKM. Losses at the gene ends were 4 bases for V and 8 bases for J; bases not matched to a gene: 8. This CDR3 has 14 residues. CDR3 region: CASSSSRTGEGYTF. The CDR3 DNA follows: TGTGCCAGCAGTTCGTCTAGGACAGGGGAAGGCTACACCTTC.

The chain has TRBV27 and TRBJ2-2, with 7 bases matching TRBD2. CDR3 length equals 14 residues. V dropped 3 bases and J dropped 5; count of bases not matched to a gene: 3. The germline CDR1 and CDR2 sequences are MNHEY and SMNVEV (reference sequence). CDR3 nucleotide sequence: TGTGCCAGCAGTTTCGGGAGGTTAACCGGGGAGCTGTTTTTT. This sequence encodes CASSFGRLTGELFF.

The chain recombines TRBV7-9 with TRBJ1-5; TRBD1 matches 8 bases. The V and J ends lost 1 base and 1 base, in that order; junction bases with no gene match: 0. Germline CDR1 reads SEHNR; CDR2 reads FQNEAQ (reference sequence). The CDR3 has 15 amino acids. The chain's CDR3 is CASSLGQGSNQPQHF. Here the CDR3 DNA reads TGTGCCAGCAGCTTAGGACAGGGGAGCAATCAGCCCCAGCATTTT.

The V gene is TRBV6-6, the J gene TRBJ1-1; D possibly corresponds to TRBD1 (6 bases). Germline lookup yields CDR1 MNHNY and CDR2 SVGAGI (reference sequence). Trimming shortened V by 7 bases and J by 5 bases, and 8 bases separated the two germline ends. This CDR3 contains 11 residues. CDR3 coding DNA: TGTGCCAGCACCGGGACAACTGAAGCTTTCTTT. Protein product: CASTGTTEAFF.

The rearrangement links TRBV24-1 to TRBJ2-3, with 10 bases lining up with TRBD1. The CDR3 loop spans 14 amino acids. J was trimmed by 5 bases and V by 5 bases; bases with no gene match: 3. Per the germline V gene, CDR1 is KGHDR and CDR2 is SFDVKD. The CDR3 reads CATSGQGAEDTQYF. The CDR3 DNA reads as TGTGCCACCAGTGGACAGGGGGCTGAAGATACGCAGTATTTT.

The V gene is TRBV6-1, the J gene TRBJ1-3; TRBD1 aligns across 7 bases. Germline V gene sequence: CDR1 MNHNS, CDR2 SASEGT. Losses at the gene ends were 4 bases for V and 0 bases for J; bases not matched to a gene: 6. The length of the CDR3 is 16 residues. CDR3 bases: TGTGCCAGCAGTGGACAGGGCCCTCGCTCTGGAAACACCATATATTTT. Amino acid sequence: CASSGQGPRSGNTIYF.